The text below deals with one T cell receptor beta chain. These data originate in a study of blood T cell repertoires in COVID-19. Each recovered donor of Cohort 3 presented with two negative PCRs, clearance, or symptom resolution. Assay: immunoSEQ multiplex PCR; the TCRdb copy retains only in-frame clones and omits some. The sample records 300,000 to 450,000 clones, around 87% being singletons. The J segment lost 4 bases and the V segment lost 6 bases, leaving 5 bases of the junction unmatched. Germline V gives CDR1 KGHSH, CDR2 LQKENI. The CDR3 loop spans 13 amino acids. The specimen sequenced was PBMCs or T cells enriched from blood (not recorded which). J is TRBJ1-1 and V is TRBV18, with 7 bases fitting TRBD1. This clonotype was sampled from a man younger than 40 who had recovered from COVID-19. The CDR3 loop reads CASSPRDSTEAFF. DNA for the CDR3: TGTGCCAGCTCTCCCCGGGACAGCACTGAAGCTTTCTTT.